This TCR beta chain was observed in a study of radiation and T cells in renal cell carcinoma. Study details: Nephrectomy followed 15 Gy stereotactic body radiation by 4 weeks.

The germline V gene has CDR1 MDHEN and CDR2 SYDVKM. With 8 bases removed from V and 1 base from J, the gap between germline ends came to 15 bases. The CDR3 is made up of 15 amino acids. Clones were sequenced by immunoSEQ multiplex PCR, and TCRdb holds only the in-frame ones, with some missing. The table shows roughly 120,000 clones, with 82% occurring only once. The time point here: baseline pretreatment blood. Treatment meaning: 15 Gy SBRT to primary tumor, nephrectomy 4 weeks later. The receptor was derived from a woman in her sixties or seventies with renal cell carcinoma. This chain connects TRBV28 to TRBJ1-5; possibly TRBD1 for D (6 bases). The material was blood, obtained from a patient whose treatment included radiotherapy and nephrectomy. CDR3 region: CASGPWDKSNQPQHF. The CDR3 nucleotides are TGTGCCAGCGGCCCCTGGGACAAAAGCAATCAGCCCCAGCATTTT.